This passage covers 16 T cell receptor beta chains from one sample sequenced in a study of blood T cell repertoires in COVID-19. Only in-frame clones appear in the TCRdb table, and some are missing; sequencing was by immunoSEQ multiplex PCR. There are around 140,000 clones in the sample; 88% occur only once, and approximately 10% lies in the top ten. Material: peripheral blood. Every receptor here comes from a man between 60 and 70 years old with active or convalescent COVID-19.

The genes are TRBV3-1 (or the pseudogene TRBV3-2) and TRBJ2-2; 9 bases align to TRBD2. The V gene end was trimmed by 3 bases and the J gene end by 3 bases; junction bases not matched to a gene: 5. This CDR3 is 16 amino acids long. CDR1 is LGHDT and CDR2 is YNNKEL in the germline V gene (reference sequence). The CDR3 sequence is CASSHIAGEYTGELFF. CDR3 nucleotide sequence: TGTGCCAGCAGCCATATAGCGGGAGAGTACACCGGGGAGCTGTTTTTT.

This chain connects TRBV20-1 to TRBJ2-7, with a tentative D call TRBD1 (5 bases). Germline CDR1 and CDR2: DFQATT and SNEGSKA (reference sequence). Trimming stripped 3 bases from V and 3 bases from J, with 12 bases between. CDR3 length equals 13 residues. For the CDR3, the DNA is TGCAGTGCTAGTTTGACCCAGGGCTACGAGCAGTACTTC. Residues: CSASLTQGYEQYF.

On this clone: Other DNA sequences of this sample code for an identical CDR3. The chain employs TRBV9 and TRBJ2-7, with 10 positions matching TRBD1. The germline V gene encodes CDR1 SGDLS and CDR2 YYNGEE. After removal of 0 bases from V and 2 bases from J, the junction contained 2 bases not matched to a gene. The CDR3 consists of 15 residues. CDR3 sequence: CASSVGGTGAYEQYF. CDR3 DNA sequence: TGTGCCAGCAGCGTAGGGGGGACAGGGGCCTACGAGCAGTACTTC.

The gene calls are TRBV7-8 and TRBJ2-3, with 7 bases lining up with TRBD2. This CDR3 is built from 16 residues. V trimming: 5 bases; J trimming: 5 bases; junction bases outside the gene matches: 13. In germline, CDR1 is SGHVS, CDR2 FQNEAQ. In DNA, the CDR3 is TGTGCCAGCAGCGGTCCTGTAGCGGGTAATATAGATACGCAGTATTTT. Its protein is CASSGPVAGNIDTQYF.

The V and J genes are TRBV3-1 (or the pseudogene TRBV3-2) and TRBJ2-4, with D possibly TRBD1 on 5 matching bases. V lost 4 bases and J lost 0, with 16 bases in between. This CDR3 has 17 residues. CDR1 and CDR2 from the germline V gene are LGHDT and YNNKEL (reference sequence). CDR3 sequence (DNA): TGTGCCAGCAGCCTTTTAGACACAGGTTTAGCCAAAAACATTCAGTACTTC. Protein product: CASSLLDTGLAKNIQYF.

The rearrangement links TRBV7-2 to TRBJ2-3; D not resolved. CDR3 length: 16 amino acids. V was trimmed by 1 base and J by 3 bases, leaving 14 bases between them. Germline loops: CDR1 SGHTA, CDR2 FQGNSA. The CDR3 DNA follows: TGTGCCAGCAGCTTAGTCCGGCTAGTAGAGACAGATACGCAGTATTTT. Its protein is CASSLVRLVETDTQYF.

The rearrangement uses TRBV7-9 and TRBJ2-5, with TRBD1 as a possible D gene (6 bases). Germline lookup yields CDR1 SEHNR and CDR2 FQNEAQ (reference sequence). The CDR3 runs to 15 residues. The V gene lost 5 bases and the J gene lost 5 bases, with 18 bases spanning the gap. CDR3 sequence (DNA): TGTGCCAGCAGCATCCTACAGGGTTCAGGGGAGACCCAGTACTTC. Protein sequence: CASSILQGSGETQYF.

This clone was observed once. V is TRBV28 and J is TRBJ1-2, with 8 bases lining up with TRBD1. From germline, CDR1 is MDHEN and CDR2 SYDVKM. This CDR3 spans 13 amino acids. V lost 5 bases and J lost 7; bases outside the gene matches: 6. CDR3 DNA sequence: TGTGCCAGCAGTGGTTCAGGGGGCGCTGGCTACACCTTC. Its protein product is CASSGSGGAGYTF.

This chain links TRBV7-2 with TRBJ2-3, with D possibly matching TRBD2 (6 bases). Trimming pared 7 bases from V and 5 bases from J, leaving 19 bases between. The CDR3 covers 15 residues. The V gene's germline CDR1 is SGHTA and CDR2 FQGNSA. The CDR3 DNA reads TGTGCCAGCACCACTCAAGGTGGAGCGGGAGATACGCAGTATTTT. Encoded protein: CASTTQGGAGDTQYF.

This chain joins TRBV10-3 and TRBJ2-7, with 8 bases matching TRBD2. The CDR3 is 14 amino acids. Germline V CDR1 and CDR2: ENHRY, SYGVKD. V lost 4 bases to trimming and J lost 0 bases; unmatched junction nucleotides: 2. The DNA of the CDR3 is TGTGCCATCAGTGCTCGGGAGGGCTCCTACGAGCAGTACTTC. Its protein product is CAISAREGSYEQYF.

The chain links TRBV5-1 to TRBJ2-2, with 8 bases that match TRBD1. The CDR3 has 15 residues. Germline CDR1 and CDR2: SGHRS and YFSETQ. Trimming took 4 bases from V and 4 from J; bases not matched to a gene: 6. The CDR3: CASSPTTGVTGELFF. CDR3 nucleotides: TGCGCCAGCAGCCCCACGACAGGGGTCACCGGGGAGCTGTTTTTT.

The V call is TRBV20-1, the J call TRBJ1-5; a possible D gene is TRBD1 (5 bases). V gave up 3 bases and J gave up 0 bases, with 18 bases separating them. CDR1 DFQATT and CDR2 SNEGSKA come from the germline V gene (reference sequence). The CDR3 consists of 17 residues. The CDR3 reads CSASLGGAGTSNQPQHF. CDR3 DNA: TGCAGTGCTAGTTTGGGAGGGGCAGGGACTAGCAATCAGCCCCAGCATTTT.

The chain uses TRBV18 and TRBJ2-1, with 16 bases fitting TRBD2. Germline CDR1 KGHSH, CDR2 LQKENI. V trimming: 3 bases; J trimming: 14 bases; junction bases outside the gene matches: 10. CDR3 length: 16 amino acids. CDR3 sequence reads: CASSPEGLAGGARKFF. CDR3 nucleotides: TGTGCCAGCTCACCGGAGGGACTAGCGGGAGGGGCCAGAAAGTTCTTC.

The gene calls are TRBV10-3 and TRBJ1-5; D is possibly TRBD1 (5 bases). Germline lookup yields CDR1 ENHRY and CDR2 SYGVKD. The V and J ends lost 5 bases and 0 bases respectively, with 14 bases between them. The length of the CDR3 is 16 residues. As DNA, the CDR3 is TGTGCCATCAGTTCTCAAGACAGTTATAGCAATCAGCCCCAGCATTTT. It translates to CAISSQDSYSNQPQHF.

The J gene is TRBJ2-7, the V gene TRBV7-3; 8 nucleotides line up with TRBD2. Germline loops: CDR1 SGHTA, CDR2 FQGTGA. V was clipped by 2 bases and J by 6 bases; unmatched bases: 12. The CDR3 has 16 residues. CDR3 DNA sequence: TGTGCCAGCAGCTTATCAGCGGGAGTAGGGCAGGGCGAGCAGTACTTC. Translation gives CASSLSAGVGQGEQYF.

This rearrangement joins TRBV27 to TRBJ1-6; D call uncertain. V was trimmed by 0 bases and J by 10 bases, leaving 10 bases between them. The CDR3 consists of 14 residues. Germline CDR1 MNHEY, CDR2 SMNVEV (reference sequence). The CDR3 spells CASSLSYTASPLHF. The DNA for the CDR3 is TGTGCCAGCAGTTTATCCTACACAGCATCACCCCTCCACTTT.